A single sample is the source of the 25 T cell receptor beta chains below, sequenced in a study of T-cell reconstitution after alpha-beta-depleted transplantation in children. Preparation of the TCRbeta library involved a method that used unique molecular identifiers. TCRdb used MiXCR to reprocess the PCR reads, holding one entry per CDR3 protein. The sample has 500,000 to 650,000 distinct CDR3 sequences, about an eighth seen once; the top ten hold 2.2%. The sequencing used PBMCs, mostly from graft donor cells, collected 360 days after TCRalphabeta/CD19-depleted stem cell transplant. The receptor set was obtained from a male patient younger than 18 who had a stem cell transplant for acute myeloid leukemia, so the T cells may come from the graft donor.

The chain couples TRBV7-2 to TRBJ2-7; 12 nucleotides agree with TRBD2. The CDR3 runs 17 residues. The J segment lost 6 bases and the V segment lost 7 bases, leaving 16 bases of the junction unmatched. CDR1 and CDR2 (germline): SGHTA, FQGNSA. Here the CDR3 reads CASTLPRLAGVPFEQYF. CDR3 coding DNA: TGTGCCAGCACCCTCCCCCGACTAGCGGGAGTCCCCTTCGAGCAGTACTTC.

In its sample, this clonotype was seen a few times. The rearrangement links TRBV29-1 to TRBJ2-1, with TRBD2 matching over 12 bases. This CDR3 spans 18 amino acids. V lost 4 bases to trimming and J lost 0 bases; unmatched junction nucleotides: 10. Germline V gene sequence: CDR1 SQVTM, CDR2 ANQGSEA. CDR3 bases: TGCAGCGTTGCTAGCGGGAGGGCCGACCTTAGCTCCTACAATGAGCAGTTCTTC. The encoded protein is CSVASGRADLSSYNEQFF.

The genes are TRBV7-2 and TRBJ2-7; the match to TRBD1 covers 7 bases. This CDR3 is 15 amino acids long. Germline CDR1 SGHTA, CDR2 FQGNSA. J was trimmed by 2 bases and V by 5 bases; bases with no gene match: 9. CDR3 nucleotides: TGTGCCAGCAGCGCTACGGGACAGTTAACCTACGAGCAGTACTTC. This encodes CASSATGQLTYEQYF.

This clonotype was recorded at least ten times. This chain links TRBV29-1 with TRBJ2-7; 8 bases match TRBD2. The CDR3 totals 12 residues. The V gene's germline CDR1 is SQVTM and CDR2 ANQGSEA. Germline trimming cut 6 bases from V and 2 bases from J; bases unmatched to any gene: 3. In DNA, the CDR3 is TGCAGCGTACTAGCGGTTCCCTACGAGCAGTACTTC. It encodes CSVLAVPYEQYF.

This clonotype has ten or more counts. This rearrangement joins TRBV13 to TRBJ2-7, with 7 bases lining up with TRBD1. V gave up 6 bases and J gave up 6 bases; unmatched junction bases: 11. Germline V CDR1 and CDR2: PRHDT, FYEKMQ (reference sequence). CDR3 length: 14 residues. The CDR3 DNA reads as TGTGCCAGCAGAATGACAGGGTCCTTAATCGAGCAGTACTTC. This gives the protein CASRMTGSLIEQYF. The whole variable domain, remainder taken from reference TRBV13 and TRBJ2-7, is AAGVIQSPRHLIKEKRETATLKCYPIPRHDTVYWYQQGPGQDPQFLISFYEKMQSDKGSIPDRFSAQQFSDYHSELNMSSLELGDSALYFCASRMTGSLIEQYFGPGTRLTVT.

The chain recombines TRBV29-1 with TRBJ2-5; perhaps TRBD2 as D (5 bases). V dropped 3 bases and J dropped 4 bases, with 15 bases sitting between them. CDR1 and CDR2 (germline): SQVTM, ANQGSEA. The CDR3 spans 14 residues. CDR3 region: CSVEGRLSPETQYF. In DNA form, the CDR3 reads TGCAGCGTTGAGGGGAGACTCTCCCCAGAGACCCAGTACTTC.

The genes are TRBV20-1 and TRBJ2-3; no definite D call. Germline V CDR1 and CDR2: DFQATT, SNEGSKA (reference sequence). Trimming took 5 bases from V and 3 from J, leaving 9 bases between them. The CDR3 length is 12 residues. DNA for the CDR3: TGCAGTGCTGACTCAATAACAGATACGCAGTATTTT. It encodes CSADSITDTQYF.

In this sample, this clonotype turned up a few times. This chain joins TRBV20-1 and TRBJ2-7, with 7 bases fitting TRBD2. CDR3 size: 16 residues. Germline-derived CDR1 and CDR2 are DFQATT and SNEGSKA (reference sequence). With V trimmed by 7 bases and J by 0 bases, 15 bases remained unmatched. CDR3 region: CSVWREITVSSYEQYF. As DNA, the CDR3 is TGCAGTGTCTGGCGGGAGATCACGGTGAGCTCCTACGAGCAGTACTTC.

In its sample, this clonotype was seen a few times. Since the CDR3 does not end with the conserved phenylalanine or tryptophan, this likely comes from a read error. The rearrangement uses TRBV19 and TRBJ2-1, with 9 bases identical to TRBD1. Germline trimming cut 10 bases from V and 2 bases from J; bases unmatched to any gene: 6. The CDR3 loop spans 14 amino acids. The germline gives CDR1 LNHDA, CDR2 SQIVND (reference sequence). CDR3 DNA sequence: TGTGCCACCGCGACAGGGGGTGCCTACAATGAGCAGTTCCTC. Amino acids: CATATGGAYNEQFL.

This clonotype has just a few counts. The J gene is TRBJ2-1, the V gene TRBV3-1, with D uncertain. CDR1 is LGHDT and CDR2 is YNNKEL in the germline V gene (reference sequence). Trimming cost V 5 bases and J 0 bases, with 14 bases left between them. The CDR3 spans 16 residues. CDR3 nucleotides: TGTGCCAGCAGCATCGTGGGCTTCAGCTCCTACAATGAGCAGTTCTTC. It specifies CASSIVGFSSYNEQFF.

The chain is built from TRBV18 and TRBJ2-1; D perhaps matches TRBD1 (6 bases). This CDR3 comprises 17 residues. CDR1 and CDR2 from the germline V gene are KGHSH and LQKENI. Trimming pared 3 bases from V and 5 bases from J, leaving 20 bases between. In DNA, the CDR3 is TGTGCCAGCTCACCTGGTAGGGGGAGCCACCCCAACAATGAGCAGTTCTTC. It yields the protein CASSPGRGSHPNNEQFF.

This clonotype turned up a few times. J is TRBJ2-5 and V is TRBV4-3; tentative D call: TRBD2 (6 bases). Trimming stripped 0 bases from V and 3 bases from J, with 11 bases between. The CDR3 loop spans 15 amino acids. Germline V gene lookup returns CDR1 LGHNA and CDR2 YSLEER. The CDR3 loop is CASSQDWGGKETQYF. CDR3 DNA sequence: TGCGCCAGCAGCCAAGATTGGGGAGGAAAAGAGACCCAGTACTTC.

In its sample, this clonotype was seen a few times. In DNA form, the CDR3 reads TGTGCCAGCAGCCAAGATCTTGCCGAGCAGTACTTC. Encoded protein: CASSQDLAEQYF. The V call is TRBV14, the J call TRBJ2-7, with D uncertain. The V and J ends lost 0 bases and 6 bases respectively, with 6 bases between them. CDR3 length equals 12 residues. In germline, CDR1 is SGHDN, CDR2 FVKESK.

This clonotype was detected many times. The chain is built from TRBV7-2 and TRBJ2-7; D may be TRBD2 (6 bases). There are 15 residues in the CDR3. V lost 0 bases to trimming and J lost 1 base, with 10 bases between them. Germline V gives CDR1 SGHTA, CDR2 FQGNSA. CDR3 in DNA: TGTGCCAGCAGCTTAGCTGGCGGGGCTTCCTACGAGCAGTACTTC. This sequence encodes CASSLAGGASYEQYF.

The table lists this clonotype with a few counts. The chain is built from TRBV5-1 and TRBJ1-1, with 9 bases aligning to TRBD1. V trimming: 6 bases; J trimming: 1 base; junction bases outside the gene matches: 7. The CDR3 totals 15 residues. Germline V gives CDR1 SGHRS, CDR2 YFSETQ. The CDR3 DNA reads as TGCGCCAGCACTGAACAGGGGGCGAGGAACACTGAAGCTTTCTTT. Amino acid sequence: CASTEQGARNTEAFF.

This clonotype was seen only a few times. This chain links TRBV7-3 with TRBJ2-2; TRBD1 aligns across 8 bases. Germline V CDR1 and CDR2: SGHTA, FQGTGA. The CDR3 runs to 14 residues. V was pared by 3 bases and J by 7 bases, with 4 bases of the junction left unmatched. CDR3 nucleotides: TGTGCCAGCAGCTTGGACAGGGTGGACGGGGAGCTGTTTTTT. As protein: CASSLDRVDGELFF.

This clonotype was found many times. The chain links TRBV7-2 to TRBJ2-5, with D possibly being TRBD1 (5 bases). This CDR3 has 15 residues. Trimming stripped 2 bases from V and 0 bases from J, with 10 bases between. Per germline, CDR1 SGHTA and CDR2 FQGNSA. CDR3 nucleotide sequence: TGTGCCAGCAGCTTATTGGACACCTACCAAGAGACCCAGTACTTC. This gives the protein CASSLLDTYQETQYF.

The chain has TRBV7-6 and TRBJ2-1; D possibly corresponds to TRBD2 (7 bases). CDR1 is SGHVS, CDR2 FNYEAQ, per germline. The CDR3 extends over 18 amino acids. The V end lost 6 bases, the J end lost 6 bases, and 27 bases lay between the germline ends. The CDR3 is CASSPLRGQGLLSNEQFF. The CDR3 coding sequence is TGTGCCAGCAGTCCTCTCAGGGGTCAGGGACTACTGAGCAATGAGCAGTTCTTC. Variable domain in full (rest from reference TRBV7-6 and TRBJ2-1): GAGVSQSPRYKVTKRGQDVALRCDPISGHVSLYWYRQALGQGPEFLTYFNYEAQQDKSGLPNDRFSAERPEGSISTLTIQRTEQRDSAMYRCASSPLRGQGLLSNEQFFGPGTRLTVL.

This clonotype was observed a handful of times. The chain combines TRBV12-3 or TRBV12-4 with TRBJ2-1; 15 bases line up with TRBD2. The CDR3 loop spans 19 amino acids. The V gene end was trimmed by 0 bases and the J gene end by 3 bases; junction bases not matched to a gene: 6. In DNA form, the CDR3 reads TGTGCCAGCAGTTTAGCTCCGGGACTAGCGGGAGGAATCTACAATGAGCAGTTCTTC. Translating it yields CASSLAPGLAGGIYNEQFF.

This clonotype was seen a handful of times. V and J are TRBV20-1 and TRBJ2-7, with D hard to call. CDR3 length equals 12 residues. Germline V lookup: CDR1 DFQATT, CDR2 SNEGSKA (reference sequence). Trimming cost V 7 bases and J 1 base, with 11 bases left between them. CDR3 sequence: CSGRVGSYEQYF. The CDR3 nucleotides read TGCAGTGGTCGGGTCGGGTCCTACGAGCAGTACTTC.

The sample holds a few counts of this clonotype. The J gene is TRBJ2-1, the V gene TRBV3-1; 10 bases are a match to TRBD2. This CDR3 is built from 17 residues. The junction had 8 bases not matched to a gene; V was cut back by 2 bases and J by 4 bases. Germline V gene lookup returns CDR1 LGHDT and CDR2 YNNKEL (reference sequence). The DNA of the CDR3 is TGTGCCAGCAGCCAAATGGCCCTAGCGGGAGCTTACAATGAGCAGTTCTTC. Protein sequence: CASSQMALAGAYNEQFF.

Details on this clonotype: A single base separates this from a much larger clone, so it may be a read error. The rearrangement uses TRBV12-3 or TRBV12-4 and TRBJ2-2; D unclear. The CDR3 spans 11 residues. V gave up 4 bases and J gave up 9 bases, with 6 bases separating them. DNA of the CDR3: TGTGCCAGCAGTTGGACCCGGGAGCTGTTTTTT. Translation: CASSWTRELFF.

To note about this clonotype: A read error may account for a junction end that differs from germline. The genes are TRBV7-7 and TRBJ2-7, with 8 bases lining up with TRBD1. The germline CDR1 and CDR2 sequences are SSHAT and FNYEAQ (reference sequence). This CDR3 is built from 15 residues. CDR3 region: CASSPLGTGHYEQYF. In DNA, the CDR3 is TGTGCTAGCAGCCCCCTTGGGACAGGCCACTACGAGCAGTACTTC.

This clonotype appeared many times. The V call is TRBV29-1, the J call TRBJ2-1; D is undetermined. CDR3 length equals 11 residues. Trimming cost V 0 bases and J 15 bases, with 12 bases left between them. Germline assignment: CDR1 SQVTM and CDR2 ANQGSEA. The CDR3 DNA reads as TGCAGCGTTGAAGATCGGTGGGGTCCGTTCTTC. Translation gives CSVEDRWGPFF.

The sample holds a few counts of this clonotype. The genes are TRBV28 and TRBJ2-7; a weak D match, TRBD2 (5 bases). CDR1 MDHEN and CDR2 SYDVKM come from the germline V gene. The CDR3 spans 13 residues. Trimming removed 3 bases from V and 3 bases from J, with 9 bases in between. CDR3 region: CASSFNRGYEQYF. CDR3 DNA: TGTGCCAGCAGTTTCAACCGGGGCTACGAGCAGTACTTC.